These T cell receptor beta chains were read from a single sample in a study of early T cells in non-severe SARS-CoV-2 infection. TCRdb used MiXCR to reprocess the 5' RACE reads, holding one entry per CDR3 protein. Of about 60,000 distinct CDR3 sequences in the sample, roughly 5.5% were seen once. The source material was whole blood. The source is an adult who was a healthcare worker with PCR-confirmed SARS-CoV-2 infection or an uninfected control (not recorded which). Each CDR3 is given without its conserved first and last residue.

cdr3_aa: ASSLISSGANVLT
j_call: TRBJ2-6
v_call: TRBV5-6

cdr3_aa: AIRTGQLSYNEQF
j_call: TRBJ2-1
v_call: TRBV2

cdr3_aa: ASSERTANSPLH
j_call: TRBJ1-6
v_call: TRBV2

cdr3_aa: ASRPNVGVGNEQF
j_call: TRBJ2-1
v_call: TRBV5-5

cdr3_aa: AWSVPPFYEQY
j_call: TRBJ2-7
v_call: TRBV30

cdr3_aa: ASSPPLRYNQPQH
j_call: TRBJ1-5
v_call: TRBV6-6

cdr3_aa: ASSFQGTGNTIY
j_call: TRBJ1-3
v_call: TRBV12-3/TRBV12-4

cdr3_aa: ASSLDFGAGTDTQY
j_call: TRBJ2-3
v_call: TRBV7-2

cdr3_aa: ASSPDRGYEQY
j_call: TRBJ2-7
v_call: TRBV7-8

cdr3_aa: SVEERGETQY
j_call: TRBJ2-5
v_call: TRBV29-1

cdr3_aa: SAPEGTPYEQY
j_call: TRBJ2-7
v_call: TRBV20-1

cdr3_aa: ASSRGGDSYEQY
j_call: TRBJ2-7
v_call: TRBV6-2/TRBV6-3

cdr3_aa: ASSHAPGTSYGYT
j_call: TRBJ1-2
v_call: TRBV11-2

cdr3_aa: ASSSNRGETQY
j_call: TRBJ2-5
v_call: TRBV27

cdr3_aa: ASSYQETQY
j_call: TRBJ2-5
v_call: TRBV18

cdr3_aa: AWRGDRAGANVLT
j_call: TRBJ2-6
v_call: TRBV30

cdr3_aa: ASSVDRINGYT
j_call: TRBJ1-2
v_call: TRBV7-9

cdr3_aa: AWSVTRISGELF
j_call: TRBJ2-2
v_call: TRBV30

cdr3_aa: ASNPWGGPEQF
j_call: TRBJ2-1
v_call: TRBV7-8

cdr3_aa: ASRLGSGANVLT
j_call: TRBJ2-6
v_call: TRBV5-1

cdr3_aa: SVGGKDSNTEAF
j_call: TRBJ1-1
v_call: TRBV29-1

cdr3_aa: ASSYISSETQY
j_call: TRBJ2-5
v_call: TRBV6-2/TRBV6-3

cdr3_aa: ASGINLGQGAGNTIY
j_call: TRBJ1-3
v_call: TRBV12-5

cdr3_aa: ASRTSGYEQY
j_call: TRBJ2-7
v_call: TRBV6-2/TRBV6-3

cdr3_aa: ASSRDRGREQPQH
j_call: TRBJ1-5
v_call: TRBV12-3/TRBV12-4

cdr3_aa: ASSEVENTIY
j_call: TRBJ1-3
v_call: TRBV2

cdr3_aa: SVVTGHNQPQH
j_call: TRBJ1-5
v_call: TRBV29-1

cdr3_aa: ATSNAGSGGYT
j_call: TRBJ1-2
v_call: TRBV15

cdr3_aa: ASSYSAGGSSYNEQF
j_call: TRBJ2-1
v_call: TRBV6-5

cdr3_aa: ASVGQNQETQY
j_call: TRBJ2-5
v_call: TRBV12-3/TRBV12-4

cdr3_aa: SVVVIFEQY
j_call: TRBJ2-7
v_call: TRBV29-1

cdr3_aa: ASSAGESQPQH
j_call: TRBJ1-5
v_call: TRBV9

cdr3_aa: ASSVEPGGNTIY
j_call: TRBJ1-3
v_call: TRBV9

cdr3_aa: ASSQGIGYT
j_call: TRBJ1-2
v_call: TRBV28

cdr3_aa: TDGKGDGEKLF
j_call: TRBJ1-4
v_call: TRBV20-1

cdr3_aa: SVRWDRMNTEAF
j_call: TRBJ1-1
v_call: TRBV29-1

cdr3_aa: ASQSVAGGKYEQY
j_call: TRBJ2-7
v_call: TRBV6-6

cdr3_aa: ASSQVRGGSTDTQY
j_call: TRBJ2-3
v_call: TRBV3-1

cdr3_aa: ASSIGSYEQY
j_call: TRBJ2-7
v_call: TRBV7-2

cdr3_aa: ASSPRTGLEEQY
j_call: TRBJ2-7
v_call: TRBV7-2

cdr3_aa: ASSFSGGNTEAF
j_call: TRBJ1-1
v_call: TRBV12-3/TRBV12-4

cdr3_aa: ASISRSAGGHEQF
j_call: TRBJ2-1
v_call: TRBV6-2/TRBV6-3

cdr3_aa: ASSYGIYEQY
j_call: TRBJ2-7
v_call: TRBV6-5

cdr3_aa: ASSRIGEKLF
j_call: TRBJ1-4
v_call: TRBV12-3/TRBV12-4

cdr3_aa: ASSPPAGAPTYEQY
j_call: TRBJ2-7
v_call: TRBV6-5

cdr3_aa: ASSYERGFNYGYT
j_call: TRBJ1-2
v_call: TRBV6-5

cdr3_aa: SAKIGPSNEKLF
j_call: TRBJ1-4
v_call: TRBV20-1

cdr3_aa: ASSHGAYSNQPQH
j_call: TRBJ1-5
v_call: TRBV27

cdr3_aa: ASSLDHGNTEAF
j_call: TRBJ1-1
v_call: TRBV12-3/TRBV12-4

cdr3_aa: ASSHWGQETQY
j_call: TRBJ2-5
v_call: TRBV14

cdr3_aa: VSSSELKNTEAF
j_call: TRBJ1-1
v_call: TRBV7-2

cdr3_aa: ATSDPAGTTPGANVLT
j_call: TRBJ2-6
v_call: TRBV24-1

cdr3_aa: SAGGQKPETQY
j_call: TRBJ2-5
v_call: TRBV29-1

cdr3_aa: ASSGASVRNGELF
j_call: TRBJ2-2
v_call: TRBV9

cdr3_aa: ASSQDRPAGEFADTQY
j_call: TRBJ2-3
v_call: TRBV4-3